Listed here are 15 T cell receptor beta chains from one sample, sequenced in a study of blood T cell repertoires in COVID-19. Assay: immunoSEQ multiplex PCR; the TCRdb copy retains only in-frame clones and omits some. The sample consists of around 260,000 clones, around 89% of them appearing once. Sequenced input: peripheral blood. Receptors were obtained from a man between 60 and 70 years old who had recovered from COVID-19.

The V gene is TRBV4-1, the J gene TRBJ2-7, with 9 nucleotides matching TRBD1. V lost 1 base to trimming and J lost 0 bases; unmatched junction nucleotides: 4. Germline CDR1 reads MGHRA; CDR2 reads YSYEKL. This CDR3 spans 16 amino acids. CDR3 DNA sequence: TGCGCCAGCAGCCAAGGGCCGGGACAGGGCTCCTACGAGCAGTACTTC. Its translation is CASSQGPGQGSYEQYF.

The chain couples TRBV7-9 to TRBJ2-7; TRBD1 is a possible D gene (7 bases). The ends were cut back, 5 bases at V and 5 bases at J, with 16 bases in the middle. The CDR3 runs to 14 residues. The germline V gene has CDR1 SEHNR and CDR2 FQNEAQ (reference sequence). DNA of the CDR3: TGTGCCAGCAGCGCAGGGGGGCCAGTCCACGAGCAGTACTTC. As protein: CASSAGGPVHEQYF.

This clone was seen once. The chain uses TRBV19 and TRBJ1-1, with D tentatively TRBD1 (6 bases). Trimming removed 6 bases from V and 5 bases from J, with 22 bases in between. This CDR3 has 16 amino acids. Per the germline V gene, CDR1 is LNHDA and CDR2 is SQIVND (reference sequence). The CDR3 is CASSRGGKFVGTEAFF. Here the CDR3 DNA reads TGTGCCAGTAGCCGAGGGGGAAAATTCGTAGGGACTGAAGCTTTCTTT.

The rearrangement joins TRBV5-5 to TRBJ2-5; 14 bases are a match to TRBD2. Per germline, CDR1 SGHKS and CDR2 YYEKEE (reference sequence). There are 13 residues in the CDR3. J was trimmed by 5 bases and V by 7 bases; bases with no gene match: 1. The CDR3 protein is CASRLAGGETQYF. As DNA, the CDR3 is TGTGCCAGCCGACTAGCGGGGGGGGAGACCCAGTACTTC.

The chain recombines TRBV15 with TRBJ2-5, with TRBD1 matching over 10 bases. CDR1 LNHNV and CDR2 YYDKDF come from the germline V gene (reference sequence). J lost 5 bases, V lost 8 bases, and 5 bases had no gene match. CDR3 length: 13 residues. The CDR3 nucleotides read TGTGCCACCCTCCAGGACAGGGGGGAGACCCAGTACTTC. The encoded protein is CATLQDRGETQYF.

This rearrangement joins TRBV20-1 to TRBJ1-1; D unresolved. Trimming removed 3 bases at V and 5 bases at J, with 7 bases between. The CDR3 runs to 11 residues. CDR1 is DFQATT, CDR2 SNEGSKA, per germline (reference sequence). The CDR3 loop is CSASDSTEAFF. In DNA form, the CDR3 reads TGCAGTGCTAGTGATTCGACTGAAGCTTTCTTT.

V gene TRBV7-9 combines with J gene TRBJ1-1; weak D call: TRBD1 (5 bases). The CDR3 covers 14 residues. The germline V and J ends were trimmed by 4 bases and 2 bases, with 11 bases remaining between them. Germline lookup yields CDR1 SEHNR and CDR2 FQNEAQ (reference sequence). CDR3 in amino acids: CASSSQRGNTEAFF. CDR3 sequence (DNA): TGTGCCAGCAGCTCCCAAAGGGGAAACACTGAAGCTTTCTTT.

This clone showed up just once. The V gene is TRBV3-1 (or the pseudogene TRBV3-2), the J gene TRBJ1-1, with D possibly being TRBD1 (6 bases). Trimming took 5 bases from V and 4 from J, leaving 20 bases between them. The CDR3 sequence is 16 residues long. Germline assignment: CDR1 LGHDT and CDR2 YNNKEL (reference sequence). The CDR3 DNA sequence: TGTGCCAGCAGCGCACCTTTGACAGGCCCGGGCACTGAAGCTTTCTTT. Amino acids: CASSAPLTGPGTEAFF.

The rearrangement uses TRBV3-1 (or the pseudogene TRBV3-2) and TRBJ2-6; D possibly corresponds to TRBD2 (6 bases). Germline assignment: CDR1 LGHDT and CDR2 YNNKEL (reference sequence). Trimming pared 11 bases from V and 2 bases from J, leaving 19 bases between. The CDR3 extends over 16 amino acids. CDR3 nucleotide sequence: TGTGCCTCCGGAGGGGTCGCTAGTGCTGGGGCCAACGTCCTGACTTTC. Translating it yields CASGGVASAGANVLTF.

The CDR3 DNA reads as TGCGCCAGCACGCCGGGACTAGCGGGGGGGGCCGAGCAGTACTTC. Protein sequence: CASTPGLAGGAEQYF. The J gene is TRBJ2-7, the V gene TRBV5-1; TRBD2 matches at 16 bases. Trimming at V came to 6 bases and at J to 6 bases, leaving 6 bases not matched to a gene. Germline V gene data show CDR1 as SGHRS and CDR2 as YFSETQ. The CDR3 runs 15 residues.

The rearrangement links TRBV6-5 to TRBJ2-7, with 7 bases fitting TRBD1. Unmatched junction bases numbered 11, after V lost 9 bases and J lost 6 bases. The germline V gene encodes CDR1 MNHEY and CDR2 SVGAGI. There are 13 residues in the CDR3. The CDR3 region has the DNA TGTGCCAGTAACCGGGACAGAGCCTCCGAGCAGTACTTC. Its protein is CASNRDRASEQYF.

The V call is TRBV5-4, the J call TRBJ1-1; D might be TRBD1 (5 bases). CDR3 length equals 18 residues. V dropped 4 bases and J dropped 3 bases, with 25 bases sitting between them. Germline CDR1 and CDR2: SGHNT and YYREEE (reference sequence). CDR3 bases: TGTGCCAGCAGCGGGTATCGTTATCGTCGGCAGGGTGACACTGAAGCTTTCTTT. Protein: CASSGYRYRRQGDTEAFF.

The chain is built from TRBV11-2 and TRBJ2-7; TRBD1 might be the D (6 bases). The germline CDR1 and CDR2 sequences are SGHAT and FQNNGV. This CDR3 has 16 amino acids. The ends were cut back, 1 base at V and 3 bases at J, with 16 bases in the middle. The CDR3 reads CASSLAGTPGIYEQYF. The CDR3 DNA is TGTGCCAGCAGCTTAGCCGGGACACCCGGTATCTACGAGCAGTACTTC. Full variable domain (missing parts from reference TRBV11-2 and TRBJ2-7): EAGVAQSPRYKIIEKRQSVAFWCNPISGHATLYWYQQILGQGPKLLIQFQNNGVVDDSQLPKDRFSAERLKGVDSTLKIQPAKLEDSAVYLCASSLAGTPGIYEQYFGPGTRLTVT.

This sequence joins TRBV5-1 and TRBJ1-1, with 8 bases lining up with TRBD1. This CDR3 has 15 residues. Per the germline V gene, CDR1 is SGHRS and CDR2 is YFSETQ. Trimming cost V 4 bases and J 0 bases; bases outside gene matches: 5. The CDR3 DNA sequence: TGCGCCAGCAGCCCGAGGGACAGGTTGAACACTGAAGCTTTCTTT. Its translation: CASSPRDRLNTEAFF.

This clone was recorded only once. The chain carries TRBV24-1 and TRBJ1-4; D might be TRBD1 (5 bases). V was cut by 4 bases and J by 7 bases, with 12 bases left in between. This CDR3 spans 14 amino acids. Germline CDR1 reads KGHDR; CDR2 reads SFDVKD. The CDR3 DNA sequence: TGTGCCACCAGTGAGGTGGCAGGGATTGAAAAACTGTTTTTT. It encodes CATSEVAGIEKLFF.